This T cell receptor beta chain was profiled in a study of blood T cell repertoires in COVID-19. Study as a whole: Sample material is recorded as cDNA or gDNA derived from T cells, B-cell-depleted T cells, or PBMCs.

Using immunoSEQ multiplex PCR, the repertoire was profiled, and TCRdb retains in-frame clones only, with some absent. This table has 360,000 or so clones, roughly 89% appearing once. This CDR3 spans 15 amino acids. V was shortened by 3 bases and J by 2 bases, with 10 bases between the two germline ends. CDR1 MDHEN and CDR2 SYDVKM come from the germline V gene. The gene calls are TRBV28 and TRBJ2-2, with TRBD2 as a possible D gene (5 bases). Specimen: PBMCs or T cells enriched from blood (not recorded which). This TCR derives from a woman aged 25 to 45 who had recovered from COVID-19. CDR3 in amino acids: CASSFAGFNTGELFF. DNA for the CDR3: TGTGCCAGCAGTTTTGCGGGTTTCAACACCGGGGAGCTGTTTTTT.